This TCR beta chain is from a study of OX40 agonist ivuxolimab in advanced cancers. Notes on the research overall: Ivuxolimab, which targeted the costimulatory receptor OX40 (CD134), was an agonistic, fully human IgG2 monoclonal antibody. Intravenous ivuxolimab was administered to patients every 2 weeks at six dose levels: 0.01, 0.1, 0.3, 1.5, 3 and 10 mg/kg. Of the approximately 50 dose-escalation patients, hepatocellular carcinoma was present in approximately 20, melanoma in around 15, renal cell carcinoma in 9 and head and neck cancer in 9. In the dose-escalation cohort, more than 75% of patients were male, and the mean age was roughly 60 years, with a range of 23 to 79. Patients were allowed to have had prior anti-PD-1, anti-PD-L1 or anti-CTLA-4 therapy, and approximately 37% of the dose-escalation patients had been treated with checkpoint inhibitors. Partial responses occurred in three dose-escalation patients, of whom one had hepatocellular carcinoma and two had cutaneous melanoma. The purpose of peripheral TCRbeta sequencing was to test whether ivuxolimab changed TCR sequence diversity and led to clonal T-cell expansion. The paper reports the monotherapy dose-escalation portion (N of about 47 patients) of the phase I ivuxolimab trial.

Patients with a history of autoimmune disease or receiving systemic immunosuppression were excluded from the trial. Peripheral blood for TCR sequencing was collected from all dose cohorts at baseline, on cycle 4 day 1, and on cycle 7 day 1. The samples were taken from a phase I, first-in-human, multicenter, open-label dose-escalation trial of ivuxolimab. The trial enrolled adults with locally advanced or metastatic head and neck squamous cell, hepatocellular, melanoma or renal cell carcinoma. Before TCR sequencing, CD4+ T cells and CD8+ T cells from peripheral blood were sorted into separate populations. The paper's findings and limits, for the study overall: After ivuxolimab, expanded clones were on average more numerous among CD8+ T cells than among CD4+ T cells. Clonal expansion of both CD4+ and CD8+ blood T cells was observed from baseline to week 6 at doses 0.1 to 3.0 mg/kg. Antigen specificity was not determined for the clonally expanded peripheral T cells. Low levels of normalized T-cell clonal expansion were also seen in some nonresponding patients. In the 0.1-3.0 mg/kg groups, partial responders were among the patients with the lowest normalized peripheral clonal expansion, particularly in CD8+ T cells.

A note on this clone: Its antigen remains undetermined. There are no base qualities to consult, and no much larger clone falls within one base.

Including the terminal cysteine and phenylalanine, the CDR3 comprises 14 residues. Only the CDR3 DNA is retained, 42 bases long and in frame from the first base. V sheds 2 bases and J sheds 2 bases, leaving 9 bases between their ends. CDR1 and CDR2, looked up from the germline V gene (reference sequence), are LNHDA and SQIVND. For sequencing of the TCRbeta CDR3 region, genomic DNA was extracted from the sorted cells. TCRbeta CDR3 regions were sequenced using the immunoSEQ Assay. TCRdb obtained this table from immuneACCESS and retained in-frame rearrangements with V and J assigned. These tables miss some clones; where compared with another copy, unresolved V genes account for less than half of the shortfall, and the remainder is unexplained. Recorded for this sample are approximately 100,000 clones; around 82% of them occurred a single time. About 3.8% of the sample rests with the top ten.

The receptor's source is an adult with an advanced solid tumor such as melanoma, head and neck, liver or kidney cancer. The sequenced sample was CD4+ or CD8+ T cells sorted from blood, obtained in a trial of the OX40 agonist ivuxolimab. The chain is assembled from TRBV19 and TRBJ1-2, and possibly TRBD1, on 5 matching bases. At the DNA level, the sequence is TGTGCCAGTAGTATAATGGGGGAGAACTATGGCTACACCTTC. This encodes CASSIMGENYGYTF.